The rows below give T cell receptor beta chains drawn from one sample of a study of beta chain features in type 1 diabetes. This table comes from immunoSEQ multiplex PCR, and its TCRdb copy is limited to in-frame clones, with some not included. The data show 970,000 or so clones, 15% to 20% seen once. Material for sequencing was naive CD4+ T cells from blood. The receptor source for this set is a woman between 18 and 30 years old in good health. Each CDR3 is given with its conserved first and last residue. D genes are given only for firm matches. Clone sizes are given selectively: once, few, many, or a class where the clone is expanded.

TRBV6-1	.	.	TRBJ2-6	CASSGVGAGANVLTF	TGTGCCAGCAGCGGCGTCGGGGCTGGGGCCAACGTCCTGACTTTC
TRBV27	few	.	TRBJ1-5	CASSLGSYNQPQHF	TGTGCCAGCAGTTTAGGGAGCTACAATCAGCCCCAGCATTTT
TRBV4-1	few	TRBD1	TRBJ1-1	CASKRTGGAEAEAFF	TGCGCCAGCAAACGGACAGGGGGCGCAGAGGCTGAAGCTTTCTTT
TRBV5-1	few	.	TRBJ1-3	CASSLVPARVAGNTIYF	TGCGCCAGCAGCTTGGTTCCAGCCAGAGTAGCGGGAAACACCATATATTTT
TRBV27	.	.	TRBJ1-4	CASSLFDGKNEKLFF	TGTGCCAGCAGTTTATTTGATGGGAAGAATGAAAAACTGTTTTTT
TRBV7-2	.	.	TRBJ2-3	CASSSPGQGHTQYF	TGTGCCAGCAGCTCCCCGGGGCAGGGGCATACGCAGTATTTT
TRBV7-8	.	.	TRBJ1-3	CASSRRVSGNTIYF	TGTGCCAGCAGCAGAAGGGTCTCTGGAAACACCATATATTTT
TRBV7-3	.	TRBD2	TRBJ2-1	CASSISGSPYNEQFF	TGTGCCAGCAGCATTAGCGGGAGCCCCTACAATGAGCAGTTCTTC
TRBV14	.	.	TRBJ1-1	CASSQDRGLGAFF	TGTGCCAGCAGCCAAGATCGTGGCCTTGGGGCTTTCTTT
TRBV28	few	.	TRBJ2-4	CASRDTGSKNIQYF	TGTGCCAGCAGGGATACAGGGTCCAAAAACATTCAGTACTTC
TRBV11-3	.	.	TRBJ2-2	CASSLVMSGELFF	TGTGCCAGCAGCTTAGTTATGTCCGGGGAGCTGTTTTTT
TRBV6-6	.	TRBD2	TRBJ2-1	CASSQTGLAGAGEQFF	TGTGCCAGCAGCCAAACAGGACTAGCGGGAGCAGGCGAGCAGTTCTTC
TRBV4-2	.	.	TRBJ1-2	CASSQDLGGSPGYGYTF	TGTGCCAGCAGCCAAGATCTCGGTGGCAGTCCGGGCTATGGCTACACCTTC
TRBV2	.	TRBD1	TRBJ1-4	CASGRQGEKLFF	TGTGCCAGCGGGAGACAGGGCGAAAAACTGTTTTTT
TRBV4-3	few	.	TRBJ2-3	CASSQQGMADTQYF	TGCGCCAGCAGCCAGCAGGGGATGGCAGATACGCAGTATTTT
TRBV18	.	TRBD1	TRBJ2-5	CASSPWTGGPETQYF	TGTGCCAGCTCACCATGGACAGGGGGCCCGGAGACCCAGTACTTC
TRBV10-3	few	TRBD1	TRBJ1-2	CAISGQGASYTF	TGTGCCATCAGTGGACAGGGGGCTAGCTACACCTTC
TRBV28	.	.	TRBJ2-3	CASSFSTLNTQYF	TGTGCCAGCAGCTTCTCCACATTGAATACGCAGTATTTT
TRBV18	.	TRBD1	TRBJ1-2	CASSPRGGESYGYTF	TGTGCCAGCTCACCCAGGGGGGGCGAAAGCTATGGCTACACCTTC
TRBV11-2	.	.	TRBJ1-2	CASSLGPLYGYTF	TGTGCCAGCAGCTTAGGACCGCTCTATGGCTACACCTTC
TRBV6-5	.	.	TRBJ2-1	CASYRYNEQFF	TGTGCCAGCTACAGGTACAATGAGCAGTTCTTC
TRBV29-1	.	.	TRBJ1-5	CSVAQGIGNQPQHF	TGCAGCGTTGCCCAGGGGATTGGCAATCAGCCCCAGCATTTT
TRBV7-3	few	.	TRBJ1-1	CASSELEDTEAFF	TGTGCCAGCAGCGAGCTGGAAGACACTGAAGCTTTCTTT
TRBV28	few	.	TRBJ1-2	CASSSGLEGRGYTF	TGTGCCAGCAGTTCCGGACTAGAGGGGCGCGGCTACACCTTC
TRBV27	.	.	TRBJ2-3	CASKWRGSTDTQYF	TGTGCCAGCAAGTGGAGAGGAAGCACAGATACGCAGTATTTT
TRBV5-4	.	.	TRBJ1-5	CASSFYGGGSSNQPQHF	TGTGCCAGCAGCTTTTACGGGGGGGGCTCTAGCAATCAGCCCCAGCATTTT
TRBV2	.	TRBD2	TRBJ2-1	CASSESGRAQFF	TGTGCCAGCAGTGAAAGCGGGAGGGCGCAGTTCTTC
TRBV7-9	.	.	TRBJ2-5	CASSLGGRAGTQYF	TGTGCCAGCAGCTTAGGTGGAAGGGCGGGGACCCAGTACTTC
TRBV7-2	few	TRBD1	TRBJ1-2	CASSIRQGGNYGYTF	TGTGCCAGCAGCATAAGACAGGGCGGGAACTATGGCTACACCTTC
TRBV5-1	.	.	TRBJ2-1	CASSLSYNEQFF	TGCGCCAGCAGCTTGAGTTACAATGAGCAGTTCTTC
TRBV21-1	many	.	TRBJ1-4	CASSYHRGREEKLFF	TGTGCCAGCAGCTACCACAGGGGGCGGGAAGAAAAACTGTTTTTT
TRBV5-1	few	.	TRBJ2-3	CASSSGGITDTQYF	TGCGCCAGCAGCTCTGGGGGGATCACAGATACGCAGTATTTT
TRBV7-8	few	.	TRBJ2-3	CASSQPGYTDTQYF	TGTGCCAGCAGCCAGCCAGGGTACACAGATACGCAGTATTTT
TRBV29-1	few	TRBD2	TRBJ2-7	CSAGDGGAYEQYF	TGCAGCGCAGGGGACGGGGGGGCCTACGAGCAGTACTTC
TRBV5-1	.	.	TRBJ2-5	CASSLGYQETQYF	TGCGCCAGCAGCTTGGGGTATCAAGAGACCCAGTACTTC
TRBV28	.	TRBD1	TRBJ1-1	CASSHRIITGAGEAFF	TGTGCCAGCAGTCACCGCATTATAACAGGGGCGGGTGAAGCTTTCTTT
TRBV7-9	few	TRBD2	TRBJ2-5	CASSSPGLAVGTQYF	TGTGCCAGCAGCTCCCCGGGGCTAGCGGTAGGGACCCAGTACTTC
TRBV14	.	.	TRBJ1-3	CASSHGQPSGNTIYF	TGTGCCAGCAGCCATGGACAGCCTTCTGGAAACACCATATATTTT
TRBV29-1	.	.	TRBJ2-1	CSVGNSEQFF	TGCAGCGTTGGGAATTCTGAGCAGTTCTTC
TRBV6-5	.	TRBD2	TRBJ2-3	CASRRTSGGTDTQYF	TGTGCCAGCCGAAGGACTAGCGGGGGCACAGATACGCAGTATTTT
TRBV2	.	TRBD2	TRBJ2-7	CASRGPSGRIYEQYF	TGTGCCAGCAGGGGCCCTAGCGGGAGGATCTACGAGCAGTACTTC
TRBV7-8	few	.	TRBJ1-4	CASSLGSIGEKLFF	TGTGCCAGCAGCTTAGGGAGCATTGGTGAAAAACTGTTTTTT
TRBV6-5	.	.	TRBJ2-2	CASRRTVTNTGELFF	TGTGCCAGCAGGAGGACAGTTACGAACACCGGGGAGCTGTTTTTT
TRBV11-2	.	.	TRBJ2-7	CASSPHEGAYEQYF	TGTGCCAGCAGCCCACACGAGGGCGCCTACGAGCAGTACTTC
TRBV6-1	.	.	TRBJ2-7	CASSVTRYLREQYF	TGTGCCAGCAGTGTGACGCGATACCTACGGGAGCAGTACTTC
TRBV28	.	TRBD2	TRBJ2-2	CASSLSGLAARELFF	TGTGCCAGCAGTTTATCGGGACTAGCGGCGCGGGAGCTGTTTTTT
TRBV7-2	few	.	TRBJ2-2	CASSLVGFTGELFF	TGTGCCAGCAGCTTAGTAGGATTCACCGGGGAGCTGTTTTTT
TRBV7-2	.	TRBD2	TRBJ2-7	CASSSIAGEVREQYF	TGTGCCAGCAGCTCGATAGCGGGAGAGGTACGCGAGCAGTACTTC
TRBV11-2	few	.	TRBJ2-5	CASSPSGPKETQYF	TGTGCCAGCAGCCCCTCGGGGCCTAAAGAGACCCAGTACTTC
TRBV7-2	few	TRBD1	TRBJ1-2	CASSLDRGQGYGYTF	TGTGCCAGCAGCTTAGATCGAGGACAGGGATATGGCTACACCTTC
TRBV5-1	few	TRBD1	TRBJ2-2	CASSPDRGSNTGELFF	TGCGCCAGCAGCCCTGACAGGGGGTCGAACACCGGGGAGCTGTTTTTT
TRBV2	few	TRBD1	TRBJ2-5	CASSYRGRGETQYF	TGTGCCAGCAGTTACAGGGGGCGAGGCGAGACCCAGTACTTC
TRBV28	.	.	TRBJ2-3	CASSLSRTGTDTQYF	TGTGCCAGCAGTTTGAGCAGGACTGGCACAGATACGCAGTATTTT
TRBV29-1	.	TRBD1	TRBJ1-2	CSVDGTGGVYGYTF	TGCAGCGTTGACGGGACAGGGGGCGTCTATGGCTACACCTTC
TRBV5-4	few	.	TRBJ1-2	CASSLVRDTSNYGYTF	TGTGCCAGCAGCTTGGTCCGAGACACATCTAACTATGGCTACACCTTC
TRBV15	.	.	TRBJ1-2	CATSRDFLAGGYTF	TGTGCCACCAGCAGAGATTTTCTCGCTGGGGGCTACACCTTC
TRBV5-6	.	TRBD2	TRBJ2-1	CASRTGLASNEQFF	TGTGCCAGCAGAACAGGACTAGCTTCCAATGAGCAGTTCTTC